Listed here are 23 T cell receptor beta chains from one sample, sequenced in a study of somatic mutations in cytotoxic T cells in rheumatoid arthritis. Clones were read by immunoSEQ multiplex PCR, and TCRdb kept only the in-frame ones, dropping some. The sample yields roughly 5,000 clones, approximately 82% seen once. Sequenced material: CD8+ T cells sorted from blood. These receptors were obtained from an adult with rheumatoid arthritis.

V gene TRBV4-1 combines with J gene TRBJ1-5; D remains ambiguous. The CDR3 spans 15 residues. The germline CDR1 and CDR2 sequences are MGHRA and YSYEKL. The germline V and J ends were trimmed by 1 base and 5 bases, with 12 bases remaining between them. CDR3: CASSQVSSSHQPQHF. Written as DNA, the CDR3 is TGCGCCAGCAGCCAAGTGTCCTCGAGTCATCAGCCCCAGCATTTT.

This clone came up a few times. The J gene is TRBJ2-7, the V gene TRBV19; no reliable D call. Germline V gene data show CDR1 as LNHDA and CDR2 as SQIVND (reference sequence). The CDR3 has 14 residues. The V end lost 5 bases, the J end lost 7 bases, and 18 bases lay between the germline ends. The CDR3: CASSVSNWLGEQYF. CDR3 coding DNA: TGTGCCAGTAGTGTTTCGAACTGGCTTGGGGAGCAGTACTTC. The full variable domain, with the rest looked up from reference TRBV19 and TRBJ2-7, is DGGITQSPKYLFRKEGQNVTLSCEQNLNHDAMYWYRQDPGQGLRLIYYSQIVNDFQKGDIAEGYSVSREKKESFPLTVTSAQKNPTAFYLCASSVSNWLGEQYFGPGTRLTVT.

V usage is TRBV30 and J usage is TRBJ2-7; 9 positions match TRBD1. CDR3 length: 12 amino acids. Germline lookup yields CDR1 GTSNPN and CDR2 SVGIG (reference sequence). The CDR3 region has the DNA TGTGCAGCTACAGGGGGCGGATACGAGCAGTACTTC. As protein: CAATGGGYEQYF.

Only a few counts were recorded for this clone. The chain has TRBV30 and TRBJ1-1; D is undetermined. From germline, CDR1 is GTSNPN and CDR2 SVGIG (reference sequence). This CDR3 region has 16 residues. The V and J ends lost 4 bases and 0 bases respectively, with 18 bases between them. The DNA for the CDR3 is TGTGCCTGGACCAACCCCGACCTAGGATTGAACACTGAAGCTTTCTTT. This codes for CAWTNPDLGLNTEAFF.

This clone appeared a single time. V usage is TRBV5-4 and J usage is TRBJ1-2, with 8 positions matching TRBD1. The length of the CDR3 is 14 residues. From germline, CDR1 is SGHNT and CDR2 YYREEE (reference sequence). V dropped 4 bases and J dropped 13; count of bases not matched to a gene: 15. For the CDR3, the DNA is TGTGCCAGCAGCGGCGGGACAGGCGGGCGGGAGGGCACCTTC. It encodes CASSGGTGGREGTF. Variable domain in full (rest from reference TRBV5-4 and TRBJ1-2): ETGVTQSPTHLIKTRGQQVTLRCSSQSGHNTVSWYQQALGQGPQFIFQYYREEENGRGNFPPRFSGLQFPNYSSELNVNALELDDSALYLCASSGGTGGREGTFGSGTRLTVV.

CDR3 protein: CASSQDPGTAYGYTF. CDR3 DNA: TGCGCCAGCAGCCAAGATCCCGGGACAGCCTATGGCTACACCTTC. The chain has TRBV4-1 and TRBJ1-2, with TRBD1 matching 7 bases. The CDR3 has 15 amino acids. The germline CDR1 and CDR2 sequences are MGHRA and YSYEKL. The junction had 5 bases not matched to a gene; V was cut back by 0 bases and J by 4 bases.

This clone turned up a few times. The rearrangement links TRBV15 to TRBJ1-2, with D perhaps matching TRBD1 (5 bases). The germline gives CDR1 LNHNV, CDR2 YYDKDF (reference sequence). This CDR3 is 13 amino acids long. Trimming removed 0 bases at V and 8 bases at J, with 10 bases between. As DNA, the CDR3 is TGTGCCACCAGCAGAGAAGAAGGGGACGGCTACACCTTC. Its translation: CATSREEGDGYTF. The complete variable domain, with remaining parts taken from reference TRBV15 and TRBJ1-2, reads DAMVIQNPRYQVTQFGKPVTLSCSQTLNHNVMYWYQQKSSQAPKLLFHYYDKDFNNEADTPDNFQSRRPNTSFCFLDIRSPGLGDTAMYLCATSREEGDGYTFGSGTRLTVV.

The chain joins TRBV5-1 to TRBJ2-3; the D gene is possibly TRBD1 (7 bases). The V gene lost 2 bases and the J gene lost 6 bases, with 13 bases spanning the gap. This CDR3 has 14 residues. In germline, CDR1 is SGHRS, CDR2 YFSETQ. The CDR3 DNA sequence: TGCGCCAGCAGCTTCCAGGGGGGATTGGATACGCAGTATTTT. It encodes CASSFQGGLDTQYF.

The V gene is TRBV11-1, the J gene TRBJ2-5; tentative D call: TRBD1 (6 bases). V dropped 0 bases and J dropped 3 bases, with 11 bases sitting between them. The V gene's germline CDR1 is SGHAT and CDR2 FQDESV (reference sequence). This CDR3 has 15 amino acids. The CDR3 region has the DNA TGTGCCAGCAGCTTAGCTTTCTCAGGGGAAGAGACCCAGTACTTC. Translating it yields CASSLAFSGEETQYF.

The chain combines TRBV2 with TRBJ2-5; D is undetermined. The CDR3 runs 15 residues. The germline V gene has CDR1 SNHLY and CDR2 FYNNEI. Trimming stripped 6 bases from V and 1 base from J, with 15 bases between. DNA for the CDR3: TGTGCCAGCAGCGGCCCGTGGAGAGCCCAAGAGACCCAGTACTTC. Protein: CASSGPWRAQETQYF.

The chain has TRBV9 and TRBJ2-5, with TRBD2 matching 7 bases. The V gene end was trimmed by 7 bases and the J gene end by 5 bases; junction bases not matched to a gene: 8. This CDR3 is 13 amino acids long. The V gene's germline CDR1 is SGDLS and CDR2 YYNGEE. Here the CDR3 reads CASSPGGWETQYF. The CDR3 DNA follows: TGTGCCAGCTCGCCCGGGGGGTGGGAGACCCAGTACTTC.

V gene TRBV7-9 combines with J gene TRBJ2-1; 9 positions match TRBD2. Unmatched junction bases numbered 19, after V lost 6 bases and J lost 4 bases. This CDR3 comprises 19 residues. CDR1 and CDR2 from the germline V gene are SEHNR and FQNEAQ (reference sequence). The CDR3 bases are TGTGCCAGCAGGAGATACGCGACAGACAGGCGGGGGGGGTACAATGAGCAGTTCTTC. Encoded protein: CASRRYATDRRGGYNEQFF.

Worth noting for this clone: A read error may produce the germline difference seen at one junction end. The chain uses TRBV27 and TRBJ1-2; unclear D gene. CDR3 length: 11 residues. The germline CDR1 and CDR2 sequences are MNHEY and SMNVEV (reference sequence). The CDR3: CASSAPGVLIF. The CDR3 region has the DNA TGTGCCAGCAGTGCCCCCGGGGTGCTCATCTTT.

This clone turned up a few times. The chain's CDR3 is CASSQINEQFF. DNA for the CDR3: TGTGCCAGCAGCCAGATCAATGAGCAGTTCTTC. The rearrangement uses TRBV4-2 and TRBJ2-1; D call uncertain. Deletions cut 3 bases from V and 6 bases from J, with 3 bases between. The CDR3 sequence is 11 residues long. The germline V gene has CDR1 LGHNA and CDR2 YNFKEQ.

The chain has TRBV14 and TRBJ1-1; D unclear. Trimming took off 3 bases at V and 8 bases at J, with 10 bases between the two ends. Per the germline V gene, CDR1 is SGHDN and CDR2 is FVKESK. This CDR3 is built from 12 residues. This CDR3 is CASSQSRAEAFF. The CDR3 region has the DNA TGTGCCAGCAGCCAGTCACGGGCGGAAGCTTTCTTT.

The V gene is TRBV5-6, the J gene TRBJ2-7, with 9 bases identical to TRBD1. Germline V CDR1 and CDR2: SGHDT, YYEEEE. Trimming at V came to 0 bases and at J to 4 bases, leaving 8 bases not matched to a gene. The CDR3 extends over 16 amino acids. The CDR3, as DNA: TGTGCCAGCAGCTTGGGTGGGACAGGGTTGGCTTACGAGCAGTACTTC. Encoded protein: CASSLGGTGLAYEQYF.

This chain joins TRBV28 and TRBJ2-3; perhaps TRBD2 as D (6 bases). The CDR3 sequence is 16 residues long. Germline V gene lookup returns CDR1 MDHEN and CDR2 SYDVKM. Deletions cut 4 bases from V and 6 bases from J, with 20 bases between. The CDR3: CASSSGTLGRGDTQYF. The DNA of the CDR3 is TGTGCCAGCAGTTCCGGGACTCTGGGACGAGGGGATACGCAGTATTTT.

The rearrangement uses TRBV21-1 and TRBJ2-2; TRBD1 is taken as the D call from the table, unchecked against the DNA. TRBV21-1 is noted as a pseudogene. This CDR3 is 16 amino acids long. CDR3 protein: CASSKCRGGNTGELFF. Written as DNA, the CDR3 is TGTGCCAGCAGCAAATGCCGAGGGGGGAACACCGGGGAGCTGTTTTTT.

The rearrangement joins TRBV4-1 to TRBJ2-2; D gene ambiguous. With 9 bases removed from V and 4 bases from J, the gap between germline ends came to 6 bases. Germline V lookup: CDR1 MGHRA, CDR2 YSYEKL. CDR3 size: 11 residues. The chain's CDR3 is CASKGTGELFF. The CDR3 nucleotides read TGCGCCAGTAAAGGCACCGGGGAGCTGTTTTTT.

The chain links TRBV9 to TRBJ2-5; D is unclear. Trimming removed 0 bases from V and 2 bases from J, with 8 bases in between. This CDR3 spans 14 amino acids. The germline V gene encodes CDR1 SGDLS and CDR2 YYNGEE. CDR3 DNA: TGTGCCAGCAGCGTAGGGAACATTCAAGAGACCCAGTACTTC. Its protein product is CASSVGNIQETQYF.

The table lists this clone with a few counts. The gene calls are TRBV4-1 and TRBJ1-5; no definite D call. V gave up 4 bases and J gave up 5 bases, with 12 bases separating them. Germline values: CDR1 MGHRA, CDR2 YSYEKL. The CDR3 runs to 14 residues. The CDR3 coding sequence is TGCGCCAGCAGCCTCTCCCGGGAGGATCAGCCCCAGCATTTT. This translates into CASSLSREDQPQHF.

In its sample, this clone was seen once. This rearrangement joins TRBV4-3 to TRBJ2-1; D is possibly TRBD2 (5 bases). The V gene lost 6 bases and the J gene lost 0 bases, with 15 bases spanning the gap. Germline CDR1 and CDR2: LGHNA and YSLEER. CDR3 length equals 16 residues. The CDR3, as DNA: TGCGCCAGCAGTGGTGGACTGAGGAGCTCCTACAATGAGCAGTTCTTC. Protein: CASSGGLRSSYNEQFF.

The J gene is TRBJ1-1, the V gene TRBV5-4; a weak D match, TRBD1 (6 bases). The CDR3 runs to 17 residues. The V gene lost 6 bases and the J gene lost 5 bases, with 26 bases spanning the gap. Germline CDR1 and CDR2: SGHNT and YYREEE (reference sequence). The CDR3 loop is CASTRTGRGGSWTEAFF. The DNA of the CDR3 is TGTGCCAGCACCCGGACGGGGAGGGGGGGGTCGTGGACTGAAGCTTTCTTT. Together with reference TRBV5-4 and TRBJ1-1, the CDR3 gives the full variable domain: ETGVTQSPTHLIKTRGQQVTLRCSSQSGHNTVSWYQQALGQGPQFIFQYYREEENGRGNFPPRFSGLQFPNYSSELNVNALELDDSALYLCASTRTGRGGSWTEAFFGQGTRLTVV.